The 21 T cell receptor beta chains presented below share a single source sample, sequenced in a study of TIL therapy for anti-PD-1-resistant metastatic lung cancer. This was the immunoSEQ v3 assay. Some clones are missing from TCRdb's copy, which holds only in-frame ones; the method was immunoSEQ multiplex PCR. The table has 13,000 or so clones, about three fifths seen once. The time point denotes: pre-treatment sample, taken before nivolumab and TIL therapy. Tumor tissue came from excised metastases, mostly pleural nodules or supraclavicular lymph nodes. Sequenced here: tumor tissue, sampled at baseline. These receptors were taken from a woman between 25 and 85 years old with non-small cell lung cancer.

About this clone itself: One end of the junction does not line up with germline, which may come from a read error. The chain couples TRBV19 to TRBJ1-2; D is uncertain. This CDR3 has 11 amino acids. Germline CDR1 reads LNHDA; CDR2 reads SQIVND (reference sequence). CDR3 sequence (DNA): TGTGCCAGTAGTACCGGGCCGAGTACCCACTTC. Translated, it gives CASSTGPSTHF.

This rearrangement joins TRBV14 to TRBJ2-7; 12 bases map to TRBD2. After removal of 1 base from V and 3 bases from J, the junction contained 4 bases not matched to a gene. The CDR3 sequence is 16 residues long. CDR1 is SGHDN, CDR2 FVKESK, per germline. In DNA, the CDR3 is TGTGCCAGCAGCCAAGGGGTGACTAGCGGGGGCTACGAGCAGTACTTC. Its protein is CASSQGVTSGGYEQYF.

The chain uses TRBV5-4 and TRBJ2-3, with D tentatively TRBD1 (6 bases). V lost 3 bases to trimming and J lost 6 bases, with 26 bases between them. The CDR3 has 18 amino acids. CDR1 and CDR2 (germline): SGHNT, YYREEE (reference sequence). CDR3 residues: CASSSPNPGTPLDDTQYF. In DNA form, the CDR3 reads TGTGCCAGCAGCTCCCCGAATCCCGGGACACCCCTCGATGATACGCAGTATTTT.

In DNA form, the CDR3 reads TGTGCCAGCAGTTTATTCGGATTGCGCACAGATACGCAGTATTTT. Amino acids: CASSLFGLRTDTQYF. The chain joins TRBV27 to TRBJ2-3; D is undetermined. With 1 base removed from V and 1 base from J, the gap between germline ends came to 9 bases. Germline V gives CDR1 MNHEY, CDR2 SMNVEV (reference sequence). This CDR3 has 15 residues.

V is TRBV19 and J is TRBJ2-2; 9 nucleotides align to TRBD2. The CDR3 totals 17 residues. V gave up 4 bases and J gave up 2 bases; unmatched junction bases: 8. CDR1 is LNHDA and CDR2 is SQIVND in the germline V gene (reference sequence). CDR3 residues: CASSKAGGRYNTGELFF. The CDR3 DNA sequence: TGTGCCAGTAGTAAGGCGGGGGGGCGTTATAACACCGGGGAGCTGTTTTTT. The whole variable domain, filled in from reference TRBV19 and TRBJ2-2, reads DGGITQSPKYLFRKEGQNVTLSCEQNLNHDAMYWYRQDPGQGLRLIYYSQIVNDFQKGDIAEGYSVSREKKESFPLTVTSAQKNPTAFYLCASSKAGGRYNTGELFFGEGSRLTVL.

CDR3 residues: CASSVQGAGGNTIYF. The DNA for the CDR3 is TGTGCCAGCAGTGTTCAGGGGGCTGGTGGAAACACCATATATTTT. The V gene is TRBV6-1, the J gene TRBJ1-3, with 8 nucleotides matching TRBD1. This CDR3 has 15 amino acids. Germline CDR1 and CDR2: MNHNS and SASEGT. V shed 4 bases, J shed 3 bases, and the junction held 5 bases outside the gene matches.

By share of the sample, this clone is medium-sized. The rearrangement uses TRBV11-2 and TRBJ1-2; a weak D match, TRBD1 (5 bases). Germline values: CDR1 SGHAT, CDR2 FQNNGV. Trimming removed 1 base at V and 7 bases at J, with 19 bases between. The CDR3 runs 16 residues. CDR3 sequence reads: CASSLGLPLQGPGYTF. CDR3 in DNA: TGTGCCAGCAGCTTAGGTCTTCCCCTCCAGGGTCCTGGCTACACCTTC.

The rearrangement links TRBV19 to TRBJ1-2; the match to TRBD1 covers 8 bases. There are 16 residues in the CDR3. Trimming cost V 6 bases and J 2 bases; bases outside gene matches: 11. Germline CDR1 and CDR2: LNHDA and SQIVND (reference sequence). CDR3 DNA sequence: TGTGCCAGTAGATCAACCACAGGGGGATCGAACTATGGCTACACCTTC. It specifies CASRSTTGGSNYGYTF.

This rearrangement joins TRBV5-1 to TRBJ1-5, with D perhaps matching TRBD1 (5 bases). The CDR3 has 17 amino acids. Trimming removed 0 bases at V and 0 bases at J, with 13 bases between. Germline loops: CDR1 SGHRS, CDR2 YFSETQ. The CDR3 reads CASSLDPQGYSNQPQHF. The CDR3 DNA follows: TGCGCCAGCAGCTTGGACCCCCAGGGATATAGCAATCAGCCCCAGCATTTT.

The chain combines TRBV28 with TRBJ2-6; TRBD1 matches at 7 bases. The germline V gene encodes CDR1 MDHEN and CDR2 SYDVKM. Unmatched junction bases numbered 3, after V lost 5 bases and J lost 2 bases. The CDR3 has 15 amino acids. The CDR3 bases are TGTGCCAGCAGTATCACAGGGGCTGGGGCCAACGTCCTGACTTTC. This gives the protein CASSITGAGANVLTF. The full variable domain, rest sourced from reference TRBV28 and TRBJ2-6, is DVKVTQSSRYLVKRTGEKVFLECVQDMDHENMFWYRQDPGLGLRLIYFSYDVKMKEKGDIPEGYSVSREKKERFSLILESASTNQTSMYLCASSITGAGANVLTFGAGSRLTVL.

V and J are TRBV7-2 and TRBJ2-7, with D perhaps matching TRBD1 (6 bases). The CDR3 runs 15 residues. Deletions cut 3 bases from V and 3 bases from J, with 15 bases between. In germline, CDR1 is SGHTA, CDR2 FQGNSA. The CDR3 loop reads CASSFHRDQSYEQYF. CDR3 in DNA: TGTGCCAGCAGCTTCCACAGGGACCAGAGCTACGAGCAGTACTTC.

The chain carries TRBV7-9 and TRBJ1-1; 7 bases fit TRBD1. Trimming took 6 bases from V and 0 from J; bases not matched to a gene: 10. The CDR3 covers 16 residues. Germline V gives CDR1 SEHNR, CDR2 FQNEAQ (reference sequence). The CDR3 DNA is TGTGCCAGCAGGCGTCGACAGGGTGACTTGAACACTGAAGCTTTCTTT. This sequence encodes CASRRRQGDLNTEAFF.

The chain has TRBV5-1 and TRBJ2-7, with D perhaps being TRBD1 or TRBD2 (6 bases each). Germline CDR1 and CDR2: SGHRS and YFSETQ. Trimming took off 6 bases at V and 3 bases at J, with 10 bases between the two ends. The CDR3 loop spans 12 amino acids. CDR3 coding DNA: TGCGCCAGCATGGGGGGCGACTACGAGCAGTACTTC. As protein: CASMGGDYEQYF. Together with reference TRBV5-1 and TRBJ2-7, the CDR3 gives the full variable domain: KAGVTQTPRYLIKTRGQQVTLSCSPISGHRSVSWYQQTPGQGLQFLFEYFSETQRNKGNFPGRFSGRQFSNSRSEMNVSTLELGDSALYLCASMGGDYEQYFGPGTRLTVT.

The rearrangement uses TRBV25-1 and TRBJ1-1; possibly TRBD1 for D (6 bases). V lost 3 bases and J lost 4, with 18 bases in between. Germline V CDR1 and CDR2: MGHDK, SYGVNS. The CDR3 covers 16 residues. The chain's CDR3 is CASSESVRGIVTEAFF. The CDR3 DNA reads TGTGCCAGCAGTGAGTCAGTCAGGGGTATAGTCACTGAAGCTTTCTTT.

This clone was seen more than once but under ten times. The V and J genes are TRBV5-1 and TRBJ2-1; D may be TRBD1 or TRBD2 (7 bases each). The germline V gene encodes CDR1 SGHRS and CDR2 YFSETQ. V lost 4 bases to trimming and J lost 2 bases, with 16 bases between them. There are 16 residues in the CDR3. The CDR3 loop reads CASSHQSGGAYNEQFF. The DNA of the CDR3 is TGCGCCAGCAGCCATCAATCAGGGGGGGCCTACAATGAGCAGTTCTTC.

This chain connects TRBV18 to TRBJ1-2; 9 bases match TRBD1. J gave up 2 bases and V 2 bases, and 3 bases lay outside the gene matches. Germline CDR1 KGHSH, CDR2 LQKENI. The CDR3 totals 15 residues. The CDR3 nucleotides read TGTGCCAGCTCACCAAGGACAGGGGAAAACTATGGCTACACCTTC. Amino acids: CASSPRTGENYGYTF. The full variable domain, with the rest looked up from reference TRBV18 and TRBJ1-2, is NAGVMQNPRHLVRRRGQEARLRCSPMKGHSHVYWYRQLPEEGLKFMVYLQKENIIDESGMPKERFSAEFPKEGPSILRIQQVVRGDSAAYFCASSPRTGENYGYTFGSGTRLTVV.

This clone has just one count. This chain joins TRBV28 and TRBJ2-2, with D unresolved. The length of the CDR3 is 13 residues. Germline V lookup: CDR1 MDHEN, CDR2 SYDVKM. Trimming removed 3 bases from V and 3 bases from J, with 5 bases in between. In DNA, the CDR3 is TGTGCCAGCAGTTTTGGACACACCGGGGAGCTGTTTTTT. Translation gives CASSFGHTGELFF. Full variable domain (missing parts from reference TRBV28 and TRBJ2-2): DVKVTQSSRYLVKRTGEKVFLECVQDMDHENMFWYRQDPGLGLRLIYFSYDVKMKEKGDIPEGYSVSREKKERFSLILESASTNQTSMYLCASSFGHTGELFFGEGSRLTVL.

J is TRBJ2-2 and V is TRBV7-3, with a possible D match to TRBD2 (5 bases). V was trimmed by 5 bases and J by 7 bases, leaving 14 bases between them. The CDR3 spans 14 residues. Germline CDR1 and CDR2: SGHTA and FQGTGA. The CDR3 nucleotides read TGTGCCAGCAGCCCCTATCCGGGGATCGGGGAGCTGTTTTTT. Translation gives CASSPYPGIGELFF.

The chain combines TRBV5-1 with TRBJ2-7; unclear D gene. The CDR3 is made up of 13 amino acids. V was pared by 4 bases and J by 1 base, with 9 bases between. Germline V gene data show CDR1 as SGHRS and CDR2 as YFSETQ. As DNA, the CDR3 is TGCGCCAGCAGCCCATCCTTGTCCTACGAGCAGTACTTC. Its translation is CASSPSLSYEQYF.

This clone was found once. The V and J genes are TRBV18 and TRBJ2-7; TRBD2 might be the D (6 bases). The germline V gene has CDR1 KGHSH and CDR2 LQKENI. V was cut by 4 bases and J by 4 bases, with 20 bases left in between. CDR3 size: 16 residues. The CDR3 reads CASSLSSGGGVYEQYF. CDR3 coding DNA: TGTGCCAGCTCACTCAGCTCCGGCGGAGGGGTATACGAGCAGTACTTC.

J is TRBJ1-2 and V is TRBV20-1; D may be TRBD1 (5 bases). This CDR3 has 11 residues. The germline CDR1 and CDR2 sequences are DFQATT and SNEGSKA (reference sequence). V was trimmed by 5 bases and J by 8 bases, leaving 12 bases between them. Here the CDR3 DNA reads TGCAGTGCTTCCACTGGGGGGGGCTACACCTTC. Translated, it gives CSASTGGGYTF.